This T cell receptor beta chain was sequenced during a study of CD8 T cells in Susac syndrome. Reverse transcription used roughly 0.45 to 1 ug RNA and random hexamers. Amplification of TCR beta CDR3 by immunoSEQ multiplex PCR spanned 54 Vbeta and 13 Jbeta. TCRdb recomputed calls from the immunoSEQ multiplex PCR reads with MiXCR, one row per CDR3 protein. The sample records 100,000 to 150,000 distinct CDR3 sequences, around 95% being singletons. Sequencing of TCR beta was undertaken in CD8+ and CD4+ T cells derived from blood. Germline V gives CDR1 MGHDK, CDR2 SYGVNS. Trimming pared 6 bases from V and 8 bases from J, leaving 19 bases between. The CDR3 runs to 14 residues.

Sequencing was done on a sample of CD4+ T cells from PBMCs. This sequence was found in a human donor in good health. V and J are TRBV25-1 and TRBJ1-2; TRBD1 might be the D (5 bases). The CDR3 loop reads CASSPLWGNRGYTF. CDR3 nucleotide sequence: TGTGCCAGCAGCCCGTTGTGGGGGAATCGCGGCTACACCTTC.